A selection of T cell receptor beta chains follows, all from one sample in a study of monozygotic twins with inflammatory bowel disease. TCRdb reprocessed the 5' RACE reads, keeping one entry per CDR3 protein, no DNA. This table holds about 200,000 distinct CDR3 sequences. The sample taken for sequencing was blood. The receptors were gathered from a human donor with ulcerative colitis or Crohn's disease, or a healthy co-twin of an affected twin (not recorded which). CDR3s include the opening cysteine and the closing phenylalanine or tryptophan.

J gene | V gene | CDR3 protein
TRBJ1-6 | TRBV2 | CASSVTADSPLHF
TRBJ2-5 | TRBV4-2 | CASSQTQGGAFGGQYF
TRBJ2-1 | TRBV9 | CASSVLEIDEQFF
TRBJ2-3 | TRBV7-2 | CASSFRGGPSTDTQYF
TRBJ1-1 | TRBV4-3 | CASSQWDQGITEAFF
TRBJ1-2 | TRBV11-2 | CASSFLTDYGYTF
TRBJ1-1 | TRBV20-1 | CSAGDPDTEACF
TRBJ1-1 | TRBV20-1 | CSARDPGGHTEAFF
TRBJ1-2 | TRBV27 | CASSLRGGRDGYTF
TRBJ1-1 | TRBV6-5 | CASTRSLNTEAFF
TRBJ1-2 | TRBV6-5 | CASSYSSQGKGYGYTF
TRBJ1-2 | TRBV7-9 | CASSGDGNYGYTF
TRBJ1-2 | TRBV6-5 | CASRRDLYGYTF
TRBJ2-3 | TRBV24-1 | CATSDARGGTDTQYF
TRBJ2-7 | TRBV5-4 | CASSLESKSSYEQYF
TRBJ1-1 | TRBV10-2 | CASSESNLWTGDTEAFF
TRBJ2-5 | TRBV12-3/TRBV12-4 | CASVRGLQETQYF
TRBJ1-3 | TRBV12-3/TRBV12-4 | CASSLLPAPSGNTIYF
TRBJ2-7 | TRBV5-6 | CASSFWGQGSYEQYF
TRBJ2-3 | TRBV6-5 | CASSYRRDRGPATDTQYF
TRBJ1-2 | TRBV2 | CASSEERHPNYGYTF
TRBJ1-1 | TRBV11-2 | CASSLGLNTEAFF
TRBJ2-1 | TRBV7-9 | CASSDRIIGEQFF
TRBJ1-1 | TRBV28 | CASSFQGHTEAFF
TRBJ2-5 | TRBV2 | CASSGLEETQYF
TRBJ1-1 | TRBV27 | CASSYRQGWTEAFF
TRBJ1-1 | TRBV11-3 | CASSLPEVIVTEAFF
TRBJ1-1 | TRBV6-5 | CASSYSSQGREAFF
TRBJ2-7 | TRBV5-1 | CASSYGSDYEQYF
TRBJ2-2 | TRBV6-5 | CASSSPLGENTGELFF
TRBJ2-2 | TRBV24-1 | CATSVGPGELFF
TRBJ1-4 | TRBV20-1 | CSASSRAGNEKLFF